This T cell receptor (beta chain) was captured in a study of graft-versus-host responses after intestinal transplantation. Study results and limitations: GvH clones were found in recipient marrow; some appeared first in ileum or blood.

With 9 bases clipped from V and 9 bases from J, the junction kept 8 bases outside the gene matches. The CDR3 is made up of 13 amino acids. TCRdb's table, derived via immunoSEQ multiplex PCR, lists solely in-frame clones and lacks some. Of about 77,000 clones listed, about nine tenths are singletons. Note on this clone: Its antigen remains unidentified.

This TCR was sampled from a human patient who received an intestinal transplant, so some T cells may come from the graft donor. This sample comprised PBMCs, obtained 98 days after intestinal transplantation. This chain joins TRBV23-1 and TRBJ2-4; 10 nucleotides line up with TRBD1. TRBV23-1 is annotated as an ORF whose role is uncertain. The CDR3 bases are TGCGCCAGACCGGGACAGGGGTTTAGCATTCAGTACTTC. Encoded protein: CARPGQGFSIQYF.